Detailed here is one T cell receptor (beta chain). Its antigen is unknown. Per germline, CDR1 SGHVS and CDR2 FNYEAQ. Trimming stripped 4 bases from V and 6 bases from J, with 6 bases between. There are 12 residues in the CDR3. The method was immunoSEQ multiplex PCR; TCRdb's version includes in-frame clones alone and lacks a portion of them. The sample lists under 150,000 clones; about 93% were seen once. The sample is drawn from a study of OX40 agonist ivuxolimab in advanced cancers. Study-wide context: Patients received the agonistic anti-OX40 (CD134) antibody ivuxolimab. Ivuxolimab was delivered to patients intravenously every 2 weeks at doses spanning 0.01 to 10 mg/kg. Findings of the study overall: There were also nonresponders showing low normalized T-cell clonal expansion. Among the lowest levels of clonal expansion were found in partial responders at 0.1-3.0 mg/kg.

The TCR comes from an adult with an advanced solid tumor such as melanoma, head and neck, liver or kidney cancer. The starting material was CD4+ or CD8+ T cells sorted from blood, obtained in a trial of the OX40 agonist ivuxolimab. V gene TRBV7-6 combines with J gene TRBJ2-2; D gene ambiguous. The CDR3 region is CASSSWAGELFF. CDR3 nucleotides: TGTGCCAGCAGCTCCTGGGCCGGGGAGCTGTTTTTT.